This TCR beta chain was identified during a study of T cell responses to AZD1222 COVID-19 vaccine. After removal of 4 bases from V and 6 bases from J, the junction contained 13 bases not matched to a gene. This CDR3 has 16 residues. The germline V gene has CDR1 SGDLS and CDR2 YYNGEE. TCRdb's table, derived via immunoSEQ multiplex PCR, lists solely in-frame clones and lacks some. Here the sample spans 140,000 to 150,000 clones, 70% to 90% being singletons. The TCR sequence derives from an adult in good health. The specimen comprised peripheral blood, sampled on day 0 of AZD1222 vaccination. This chain connects TRBV9 to TRBJ1-1, with 9 bases lining up with TRBD1. The CDR3 sequence is CASSPSRDRVVAEAFF. In DNA, the CDR3 is TGTGCCAGCAGCCCCTCCCGGGACAGGGTCGTCGCTGAAGCTTTCTTT.